The table lists the clone carrying this T cell receptor beta chain with a count of one. Its antigen remains unidentified. The study ran its PCR with 60 Vbeta and 13 Jbeta primers. The assay was immunoSEQ multiplex PCR, and TCRdb's table has in-frame clones only and misses some. There are more than 90,000 clones in the sample; approximately 80% occur only once, and about 3.8% lies in the top ten. This entry is derived from a study of cytomegalovirus exposure and HLA in healthy donors. Study conclusions and caveats: Most CMV-associated TCR beta chains were later found to appear HLA-restricted. Testing in vitro showed a few CMV-associated chains specific for CMV antigens. Within an earlier analysis, most TCR beta V segments proved productive either about 87% or about 30% of the time. It was assumed in the presence/absence analyses that sequencing depth was roughly uniform across donors.

The specimen sequenced was PBMCs. This TCR was recovered from a man in his fifties in good health and CMV-seronegative.

The CDR3, as DNA: TGTGCCAGCAGTTTGCAAGGGGTTGAAACTGGGGCCAACGTCCTGACTTTC. It is translated as CASSLQGVETGANVLTF. The chain joins TRBV27 to TRBJ2-6; possibly TRBD1 for D (5 bases). CDR1 MNHEY and CDR2 SMNVEV come from the germline V gene (reference sequence). The CDR3 contains 17 residues. Trimming shortened V by 3 bases and J by 2 bases, and 14 bases separated the two germline ends. Full variable domain (missing parts from reference TRBV27 and TRBJ2-6): EAQVTQNPRYLITVTGKKLTVTCSQNMNHEYMSWYRQDPGLGLRQIYYSMNVEVTDKGDVPEGYKVSRKEKRNFPLILESPSPNQTSLYFCASSLQGVETGANVLTFGAGSRLTVL.